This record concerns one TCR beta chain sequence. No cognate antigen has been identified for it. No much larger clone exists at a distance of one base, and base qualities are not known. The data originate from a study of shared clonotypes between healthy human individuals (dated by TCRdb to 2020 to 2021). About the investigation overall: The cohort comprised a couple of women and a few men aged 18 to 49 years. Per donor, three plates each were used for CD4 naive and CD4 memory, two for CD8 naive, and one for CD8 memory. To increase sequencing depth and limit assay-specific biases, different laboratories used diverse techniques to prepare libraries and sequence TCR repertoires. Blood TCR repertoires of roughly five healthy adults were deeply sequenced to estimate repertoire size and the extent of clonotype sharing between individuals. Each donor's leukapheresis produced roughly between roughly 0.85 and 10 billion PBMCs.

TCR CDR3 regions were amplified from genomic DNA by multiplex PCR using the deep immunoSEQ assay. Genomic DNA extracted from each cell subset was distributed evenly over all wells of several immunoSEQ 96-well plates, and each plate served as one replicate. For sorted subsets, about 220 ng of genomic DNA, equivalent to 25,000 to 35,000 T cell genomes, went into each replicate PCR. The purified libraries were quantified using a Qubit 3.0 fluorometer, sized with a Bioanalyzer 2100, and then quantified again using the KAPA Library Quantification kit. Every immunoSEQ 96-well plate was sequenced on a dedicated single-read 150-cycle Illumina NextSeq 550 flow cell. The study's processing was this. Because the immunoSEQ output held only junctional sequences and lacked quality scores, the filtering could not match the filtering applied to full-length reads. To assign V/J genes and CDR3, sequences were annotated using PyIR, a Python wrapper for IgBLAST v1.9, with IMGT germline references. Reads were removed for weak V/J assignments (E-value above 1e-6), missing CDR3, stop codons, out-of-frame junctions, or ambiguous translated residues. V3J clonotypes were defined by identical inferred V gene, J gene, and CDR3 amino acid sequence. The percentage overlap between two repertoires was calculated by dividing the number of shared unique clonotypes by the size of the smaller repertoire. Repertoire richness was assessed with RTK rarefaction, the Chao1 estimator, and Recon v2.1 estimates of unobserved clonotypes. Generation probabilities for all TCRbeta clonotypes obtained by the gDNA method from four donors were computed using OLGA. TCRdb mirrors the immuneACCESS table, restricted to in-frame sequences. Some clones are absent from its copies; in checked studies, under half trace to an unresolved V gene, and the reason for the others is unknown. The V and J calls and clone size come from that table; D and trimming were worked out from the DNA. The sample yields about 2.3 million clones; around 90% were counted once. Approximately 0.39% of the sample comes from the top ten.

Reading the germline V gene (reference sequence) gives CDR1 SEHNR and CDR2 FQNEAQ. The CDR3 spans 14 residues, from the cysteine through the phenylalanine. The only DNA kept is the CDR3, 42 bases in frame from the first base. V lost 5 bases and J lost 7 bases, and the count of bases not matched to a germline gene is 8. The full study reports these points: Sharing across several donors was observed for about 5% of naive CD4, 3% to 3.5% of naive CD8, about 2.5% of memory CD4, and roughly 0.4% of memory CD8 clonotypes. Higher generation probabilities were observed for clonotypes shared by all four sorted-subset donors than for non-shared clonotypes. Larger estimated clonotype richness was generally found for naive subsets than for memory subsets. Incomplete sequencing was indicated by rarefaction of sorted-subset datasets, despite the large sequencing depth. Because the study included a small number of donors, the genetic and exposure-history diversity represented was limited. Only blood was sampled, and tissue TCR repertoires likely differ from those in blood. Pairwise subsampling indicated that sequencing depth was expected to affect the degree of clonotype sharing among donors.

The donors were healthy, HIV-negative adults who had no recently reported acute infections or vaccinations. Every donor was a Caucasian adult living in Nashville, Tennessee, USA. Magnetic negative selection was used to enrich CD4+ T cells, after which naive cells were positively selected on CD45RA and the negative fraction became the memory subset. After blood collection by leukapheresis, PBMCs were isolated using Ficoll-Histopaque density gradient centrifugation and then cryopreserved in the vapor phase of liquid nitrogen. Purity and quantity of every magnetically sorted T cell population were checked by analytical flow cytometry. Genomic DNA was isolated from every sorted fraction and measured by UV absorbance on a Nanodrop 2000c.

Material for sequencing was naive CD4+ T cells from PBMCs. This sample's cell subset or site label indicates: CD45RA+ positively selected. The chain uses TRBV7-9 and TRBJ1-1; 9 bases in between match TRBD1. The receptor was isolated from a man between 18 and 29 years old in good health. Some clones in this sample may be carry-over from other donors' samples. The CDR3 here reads CASSQQGQGIEAFF. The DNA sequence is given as TGTGCCAGCAGCCAACAGGGACAGGGAATTGAAGCTTTCTTT. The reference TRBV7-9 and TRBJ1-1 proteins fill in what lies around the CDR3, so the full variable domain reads DTGVSQNPRHKITKRGQNVTFRCDPISEHNRLYWYRQTLGQGPEFLTYFQNEAQLEKSRLLSDRFSAERPKGSFSTLEIQRTEQGDSAMYLCASSQQGQGIEAFFGQGTRLTVV.